This T cell receptor (beta chain) was sequenced during a study of blood T cells in healthy people across ages. The sample holds a few counts of this clonotype. Germline V gives CDR1 MNHEY, CDR2 SMNVEV (reference sequence). The CDR3 has 14 residues. Then a second PCR, running roughly 7 to 11 cycles, was carried out with a sample-barcoded 5' primer and a J-beta primer mix. MiXCR was run by TCRdb on the 5' RACE reads, yielding one entry per CDR3 protein. The sample includes 1.5 million to 2 million distinct CDR3 sequences, around half of them seen just once. The sequence was collected from a woman aged 35 to 49 in good health. Sequencing input: blood. The V and J genes are TRBV27 and TRBJ2-4; D may be TRBD2 (5 bases). The J call is in doubt because the DNA end fits TRBJ2-7 better. The CDR3 bases are TGTGCCAGCAGTTTATTTCGGGGTAACTACGAGCAGTACTTC. Encoded protein: CASSLFRGNYEQYF.